The T cell receptor (beta chain) described here comes from a study of memory CD4+ T cells and cytomegalovirus serostatus. Overall study findings and caveats: CMV serostatus prediction reached median AUC approximately 0.95, or 0.91 with US-trained model.

Turning to this clone: Its cognate antigen is unknown.

The CDR3 contains 15 residues. V was trimmed by 4 bases and J by 7 bases, leaving 14 bases between them. The V gene's germline CDR1 is MGHRA and CDR2 YSYEKL. Single viable CD3+CD4+CD8-CD45RO+ cells were sorted as the memory CD4+ T cells. Total CD4+ T cells were enriched by CD4 positive selection. The protocol was immunoSEQ multiplex PCR, while the TCRdb copy is restricted to in-frame clones and leaves out a portion. The sample holds around 50,000 clones; roughly 77% are singletons and the top ten take 0.8% to 1.2%. Input material: memory CD4+ T cells from blood. The chain links TRBV4-1 to TRBJ1-6, with D hard to call. This clonotype originated in an adult in good health and CMV-seronegative. CDR3 protein: CASSLVVQTNSPLHF. CDR3 nucleotides: TGCGCCAGCAGCCTAGTAGTACAGACCAATTCACCCCTCCACTTT.